This T cell receptor (beta chain) was found in a study of blood T cell repertoires in COVID-19. Trimming removed 7 bases from V and 3 bases from J; junction bases left unmatched: 5. CDR3 length equals 14 residues. In germline, CDR1 is MDHEN, CDR2 SYDVKM. Sequencing used immunoSEQ multiplex PCR; TCRdb keeps in-frame clones, though not all of them. The table has approximately 260,000 clones, 75% to 95% seen once. The chain links TRBV28 to TRBJ2-3; 9 bases are shared with TRBD2. Source material: PBMCs or T cells enriched from blood (not recorded which). This receptor was obtained from a woman under 30 who had recovered from COVID-19. The CDR3 region is CASNRAGGTDTQYF. CDR3 sequence (DNA): TGTGCCAGCAATCGGGCGGGGGGGACAGATACGCAGTATTTT.